One and the same sample provided the 8 T cell receptor beta chains below, sequenced in a study of response to subunit inactivated influenza vaccine. TCRdb reprocessed the RT-PCR reads via MiXCR and lists one record per CDR3 protein. The table lists about 310,000 distinct CDR3 sequences, just over 20% of them singletons, with roughly a tenth in the top ten. This material consisted of PBMCs from blood, taken approximately 20 months after vaccination. The receptors derive from a man in his fifties or sixties who received an inactivated influenza vaccine.

This clonotype was counted only a few times. The V gene is TRBV2, the J gene TRBJ2-5; D unclear. The CDR3 has 12 amino acids. Trimming stripped 6 bases from V and 2 bases from J, with 7 bases between. From germline, CDR1 is SNHLY and CDR2 FYNNEI. CDR3 loop: CASSPEQETQYF. CDR3 coding DNA: TGTGCCAGCAGCCCAGAGCAAGAGACCCAGTACTTC. The whole variable domain, filled in from reference TRBV2 and TRBJ2-5, reads EPEVTQTPSHQVTQMGQEVILRCVPISNHLYFYWYRQILGQKVEFLVSFYNNEISEKSEIFDDQFSVERPDGSNFTLKIRSTKLEDSAMYFCASSPEQETQYFGPGTRLLVL.

V usage is TRBV4-2 and J usage is TRBJ1-5; 7 bases align to TRBD1. The CDR3 is made up of 15 amino acids. J lost 6 bases, V lost 0 bases, and 5 bases had no gene match. Germline-derived CDR1 and CDR2 are LGHNA and YNFKEQ. CDR3 sequence reads: CASSQEGQIGQPQHF. The CDR3 nucleotides read TGTGCCAGCAGCCAAGAGGGACAGATAGGTCAGCCCCAGCATTTT.

This clonotype appeared many times. The chain couples TRBV7-2 to TRBJ1-3, with D possibly matching TRBD1 (6 bases). This CDR3 spans 14 amino acids. From germline, CDR1 is SGHTA and CDR2 FQGNSA. V was cut by 6 bases and J by 4 bases, with 13 bases left in between. CDR3 residues: CASRPRGGGNTIYF. The CDR3 coding sequence is TGTGCCAGCAGACCCAGGGGAGGCGGAAACACCATATATTTT.

The V call is TRBV7-2, the J call TRBJ2-4; D not resolved. From germline, CDR1 is SGHTA and CDR2 FQGNSA. V was pared by 1 base and J by 11 bases, with 6 bases between. CDR3 size: 11 residues. DNA of the CDR3: TGTGCCAGCAGCTTAGATGGCGTTCAGTACTTC. It specifies CASSLDGVQYF.

This chain joins TRBV7-9 and TRBJ2-7, with D perhaps assigned TRBD1 or TRBD2 (5 bases each). This CDR3 region has 16 residues. Trimming removed 5 bases at V and 4 bases at J, with 21 bases between. Germline CDR1 reads SEHNR; CDR2 reads FQNEAQ (reference sequence). The CDR3 nucleotides read TGTGCCAGCAGCGCCCTCAGAGGGCAGGGCGTTTACGAGCAGTACTTC. Encoded protein: CASSALRGQGVYEQYF.

This clonotype was seen a few times. The V call is TRBV29-1, the J call TRBJ1-1; 7 nucleotides match TRBD1. The germline V gene encodes CDR1 SQVTM and CDR2 ANQGSEA. V lost 7 bases and J lost 4; bases outside the gene matches: 9. The CDR3 totals 13 residues. CDR3 coding DNA: TGCAGCGGAAAACAGGGGTCGGGCACTGAAGCTTTCTTT. Translated, it gives CSGKQGSGTEAFF.

V and J are TRBV5-1 and TRBJ2-1; a possible D gene is TRBD1 (6 bases). Germline V gene sequence: CDR1 SGHRS, CDR2 YFSETQ. Deletions cut 4 bases from V and 4 bases from J, with 15 bases between. The CDR3 is 15 residues long. CDR3 sequence: CASSPTGFQYNEQFF. The CDR3 DNA follows: TGCGCCAGCAGCCCTACAGGGTTCCAATACAATGAGCAGTTCTTC.

This chain uses TRBV5-1 with TRBJ1-1; tentative D call: TRBD1 (6 bases). Germline CDR1 reads SGHRS; CDR2 reads YFSETQ. V lost 3 bases to trimming and J lost 0 bases, with 12 bases between them. The CDR3 covers 15 residues. Here the CDR3 DNA reads TGCGCCAGCAGCTCCGACAGGACGATGAACACTGAAGCTTTCTTT. It codes for CASSSDRTMNTEAFF.